The next 22 T cell receptor beta chains were all read from a single sample in a study of cytomegalovirus exposure and HLA in healthy donors. Both 60 Vbeta primers and 13 Jbeta primers went into the PCR. Generated by immunoSEQ multiplex PCR, the TCRdb table keeps only in-frame clones and is missing some. The data show fewer than 200,000 clones, 65% to 80% seen once. The sample taken for sequencing was PBMCs. The receptors shown here come from a woman aged 45-60 years in good health and CMV-seropositive.

The V and J genes are TRBV7-8 and TRBJ1-2; 9 bases match TRBD1. Germline CDR1 and CDR2: SGHVS and FQNEAQ. The CDR3 consists of 15 residues. The trim removed 2 bases at V and 8 bases at J, leaving 9 bases unmatched. CDR3 nucleotides: TGTGCCAGCAGCTTACTAACCGGGACAGGGTCCGGCTACACCTTC. Its protein product is CASSLLTGTGSGYTF.

The chain employs TRBV2 and TRBJ2-3; 8 nucleotides match TRBD2. This CDR3 is 15 amino acids long. Unmatched junction bases numbered 5, after V lost 4 bases and J lost 2 bases. Germline V CDR1 and CDR2: SNHLY, FYNNEI. CDR3 loop: CASSVTSGHTDTQYF. CDR3 nucleotide sequence: TGTGCCAGCAGTGTCACTAGCGGACACACAGATACGCAGTATTTT.

The chain couples TRBV4-1 to TRBJ1-2; D might be TRBD1 (6 bases). Germline V CDR1 and CDR2: MGHRA, YSYEKL. This CDR3 is 15 amino acids long. V was trimmed by 1 base and J by 8 bases, leaving 17 bases between them. CDR3 coding DNA: TGCGCCAGCAGCCAAGTAGGGGGTTCTAGTCGAGGCTACACCTTC. Residues: CASSQVGGSSRGYTF.

The gene calls are TRBV2 and TRBJ2-1, with 11 bases lining up with TRBD2. Germline V gene lookup returns CDR1 SNHLY and CDR2 FYNNEI. This CDR3 has 17 amino acids. V trimming: 0 bases; J trimming: 2 bases; junction bases outside the gene matches: 3. Here the CDR3 DNA reads TGTGCCAGCAGTGAAGCGCTACTAGCGGGGGCCTACAATGAGCAGTTCTTC. Its protein product is CASSEALLAGAYNEQFF.

The chain combines TRBV5-6 with TRBJ2-3; the match to TRBD2 covers 7 bases. J gave up 2 bases and V 3 bases, and 9 bases lay outside the gene matches. The CDR3 is made up of 16 amino acids. The germline V gene encodes CDR1 SGHDT and CDR2 YYEEEE. CDR3 DNA sequence: TGTGCCAGCAGCTCCATAGCGGGCCTATCCACAGATACGCAGTATTTT. Translated, it gives CASSSIAGLSTDTQYF.

This clone was seen more than once but under ten times. The V and J genes are TRBV6-6 and TRBJ2-1, with D perhaps TRBD2 (5 bases). Trimming took off 4 bases at V and 3 bases at J, with 10 bases between the two ends. The CDR3 consists of 14 residues. The V gene's germline CDR1 is MNHNY and CDR2 SVGAGI (reference sequence). The CDR3 nucleotides are TGTGCCAGCAGTTTCGGGGAGAACTACAATGAGCAGTTCTTC. It codes for CASSFGENYNEQFF.

CDR3 bases: TGTGCCAGCAGTTACGAGAGGTTGTGGGACACCATATATTTT. This codes for CASSYERLWDTIYF. The chain links TRBV6-6 to TRBJ1-3; no firm D call. The V end was cut by 2 bases, the J end by 8 bases, with 13 bases between. CDR1 and CDR2 from the germline V gene are MNHNY and SVGAGI (reference sequence). The CDR3 contains 14 residues.

The rearrangement uses TRBV7-6 and TRBJ2-1, with a tentative D call TRBD2 (7 bases). This CDR3 comprises 15 residues. In germline, CDR1 is SGHVS, CDR2 FNYEAQ. Trimming shortened V by 5 bases and J by 6 bases, and 17 bases separated the two germline ends. In DNA, the CDR3 is TGTGCCAGCAGCGGGGGCCCGGGGGGACCCAATGAGCAGTTCTTC. Its protein product is CASSGGPGGPNEQFF.

This chain uses TRBV5-1 with TRBJ1-1; TRBD1 agrees at 7 bases. The length of the CDR3 is 15 residues. The ends lost 0 bases at V and 5 bases at J; junction bases unmatched: 7. Germline V gene lookup returns CDR1 SGHRS and CDR2 YFSETQ. The CDR3, as DNA: TGCGCCAGCAGCTTGGAGTCACAGGGGTTGACTGAAGCTTTCTTT. Translating gives CASSLESQGLTEAFF.

In its sample, this clone was seen once. The rearrangement links TRBV2 to TRBJ1-1; tentative D call: TRBD1 (5 bases). The germline V gene encodes CDR1 SNHLY and CDR2 FYNNEI. Trimming removed 3 bases from V and 1 base from J, with 9 bases in between. The CDR3 has 14 residues. In nucleotides, the CDR3 is TGTGCCAGCAGTGAGACAGCTAAGAACACTGAAGCTTTCTTT. It encodes CASSETAKNTEAFF.

This chain uses TRBV18 with TRBJ1-4; tentatively, D is TRBD1 (5 bases). There are 13 residues in the CDR3. The V and J ends lost 4 bases and 8 bases respectively, with 11 bases between them. The germline V gene has CDR1 KGHSH and CDR2 LQKENI. For the CDR3, the DNA is TGTGCCAGCTCACTCTGGACAAACGAAAAACTGTTTTTT. Translating it yields CASSLWTNEKLFF.

The chain recombines TRBV2 with TRBJ2-2; 8 positions agree with TRBD2. The V segment lost 11 bases and the J segment 2 bases; nucleotides outside the gene matches: 10. Per germline, CDR1 SNHLY and CDR2 FYNNEI. The CDR3 covers 15 residues. Written as DNA, the CDR3 is TGTGCCGGCAAAGAGGGACTAGGTAACACCGGGGAGCTGTTTTTT. It codes for CAGKEGLGNTGELFF.

This chain connects TRBV10-1 to TRBJ2-5, with a possible D match to TRBD2 (6 bases). Trimming cost V 2 bases and J 2 bases, with 12 bases left between them. This CDR3 is built from 15 residues. The germline CDR1 and CDR2 sequences are WNHNN and SYGVQD (reference sequence). The chain's CDR3 is CASSEASGPQETQYF. The CDR3 nucleotides are TGCGCCAGCAGTGAGGCCAGCGGGCCGCAAGAGACCCAGTACTTC.

The gene calls are TRBV10-2 and TRBJ2-7; 7 bases are shared with TRBD2. The V gene's germline CDR1 is WSHSY and CDR2 SAAADI. The CDR3 totals 15 residues. Trimming took 2 bases from V and 2 from J; bases not matched to a gene: 6. The CDR3 loop is CASSERAGTTYEQYF. CDR3 bases: TGCGCCAGCAGTGAGCGAGCGGGGACCACCTACGAGCAGTACTTC.

V gene TRBV5-5 combines with J gene TRBJ1-3, with a possible D match to TRBD1 (6 bases). Germline CDR1 SGHKS, CDR2 YYEKEE (reference sequence). This CDR3 spans 14 amino acids. V was shortened by 2 bases and J by 2 bases, with 8 bases between the two germline ends. Written as DNA, the CDR3 is TGTGCCAGCAGCTTACAGGGTCCTGGAAACACCATATATTTT. Protein sequence: CASSLQGPGNTIYF. Complete variable domain (other parts from reference TRBV5-5 and TRBJ1-3): DAGVTQSPTHLIKTRGQQVTLRCSPISGHKSVSWYQQVLGQGPQFIFQYYEKEERGRGNFPDRFSARQFPNYSSELNVNALLLGDSALYLCASSLQGPGNTIYFGEGSWLTVV.

The chain uses TRBV5-6 and TRBJ2-2; tentative D call: TRBD2 (6 bases). This CDR3 is built from 14 residues. The V gene lost 3 bases and the J gene lost 5 bases, with 11 bases spanning the gap. Germline V gene sequence: CDR1 SGHDT, CDR2 YYEEEE. The CDR3 spells CASSSDAGTGELFF. CDR3 nucleotides: TGTGCCAGCAGCTCGGACGCGGGGACCGGGGAGCTGTTTTTT. Full variable domain (remainder filled in from reference TRBV5-6 and TRBJ2-2): DAGVTQSPTHLIKTRGQQVTLRCSPKSGHDTVSWYQQALGQGPQFIFQYYEEEERQRGNFPDRFSGHQFPNYSSELNVNALLLGDSALYLCASSSDAGTGELFFGEGSRLTVL.

This chain links TRBV29-1 with TRBJ2-1, with TRBD2 matching 10 bases. This CDR3 region has 13 residues. The V segment lost 6 bases and the J segment 10 bases; nucleotides outside the gene matches: 9. Looked up from germline, CDR1 is SQVTM and CDR2 is ANQGSEA. The CDR3 coding sequence is TGCAGCGTCGTTACCAGCGGGGGGGCCGAGCAGTTCTTC. Amino acid sequence: CSVVTSGGAEQFF.

A single count supports this clone. This sequence joins TRBV19 and TRBJ2-7; 8 positions agree with TRBD2. CDR3 length equals 15 residues. With 5 bases clipped from V and 0 bases from J, the junction kept 6 bases outside the gene matches. Germline loops: CDR1 LNHDA, CDR2 SQIVND (reference sequence). In DNA, the CDR3 is TGTGCCAGTAGTGACGGGGGGGCGAGCTCCTACGAGCAGTACTTC. It translates to CASSDGGASSYEQYF.

This clone has just a few counts. V is TRBV19 and J is TRBJ1-5; no firm D call. The CDR3 consists of 15 residues. Per germline, CDR1 LNHDA and CDR2 SQIVND (reference sequence). V lost 5 bases, J lost 4 bases, and 15 bases lay in between. The CDR3 nucleotides read TGTGCCAGTAGTGACGTAAGGGCGGGGAATCAGCCCCAGCATTTT. Encoded protein: CASSDVRAGNQPQHF.

The chain is built from TRBV9 and TRBJ1-1; D is unclear. CDR3 length: 14 amino acids. The germline gives CDR1 SGDLS, CDR2 YYNGEE. V lost 0 bases and J lost 1, with 7 bases in between. CDR3 region: CASSVGGTNTEAFF. In nucleotides, the CDR3 is TGTGCCAGCAGCGTAGGAGGAACGAACACTGAAGCTTTCTTT.

This clone was detected once. The chain links TRBV5-1 to TRBJ2-7, with 13 bases that match TRBD2. V gave up 4 bases and J gave up 6 bases; unmatched junction bases: 4. Germline V gene lookup returns CDR1 SGHRS and CDR2 YFSETQ. CDR3 length: 14 residues. The CDR3 is CASSTSGGAGEQYF. In DNA, the CDR3 is TGCGCCAGCAGCACTAGCGGGGGGGCAGGCGAGCAGTACTTC. The whole variable domain, filled in from reference TRBV5-1 and TRBJ2-7, reads KAGVTQTPRYLIKTRGQQVTLSCSPISGHRSVSWYQQTPGQGLQFLFEYFSETQRNKGNFPGRFSGRQFSNSRSEMNVSTLELGDSALYLCASSTSGGAGEQYFGPGTRLTVT.

V gene TRBV27 combines with J gene TRBJ1-6, with D possibly being TRBD1 (5 bases). Trimming removed 1 base at V and 8 bases at J, with 12 bases between. Germline-derived CDR1 and CDR2 are MNHEY and SMNVEV (reference sequence). The CDR3 is made up of 15 amino acids. CDR3 sequence reads: CASSLWGLTDSPLHF. CDR3 bases: TGTGCCAGCAGTTTATGGGGACTTACGGATTCACCCCTCCACTTT.